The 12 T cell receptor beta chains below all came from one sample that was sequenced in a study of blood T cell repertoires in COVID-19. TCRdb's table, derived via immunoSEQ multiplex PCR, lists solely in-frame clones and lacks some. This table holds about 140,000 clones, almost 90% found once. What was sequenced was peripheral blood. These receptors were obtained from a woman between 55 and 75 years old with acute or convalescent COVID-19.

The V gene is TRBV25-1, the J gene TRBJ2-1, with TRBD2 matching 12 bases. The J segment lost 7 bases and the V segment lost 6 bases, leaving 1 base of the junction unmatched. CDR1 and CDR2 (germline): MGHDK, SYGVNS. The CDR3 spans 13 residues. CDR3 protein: CASSLAGGNEQFF. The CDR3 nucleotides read TGTGCCAGCAGCCTAGCGGGGGGGAATGAGCAGTTCTTC.

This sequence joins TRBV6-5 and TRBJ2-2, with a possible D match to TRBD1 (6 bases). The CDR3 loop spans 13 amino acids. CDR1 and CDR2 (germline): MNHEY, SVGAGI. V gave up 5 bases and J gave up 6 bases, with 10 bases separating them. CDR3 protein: CASSPQGAGELFF. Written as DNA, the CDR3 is TGTGCCAGCAGTCCACAGGGAGCCGGGGAGCTGTTTTTT.

CDR3 loop: CASSHPFQETQYF. The CDR3 DNA reads TGTGCCAGCAGCCATCCTTTCCAAGAGACCCAGTACTTC. The chain joins TRBV14 to TRBJ2-5; no clear D. Germline assignment: CDR1 SGHDN and CDR2 FVKESK. This CDR3 spans 13 amino acids. Trimming removed 3 bases at V and 1 base at J, with 6 bases between.

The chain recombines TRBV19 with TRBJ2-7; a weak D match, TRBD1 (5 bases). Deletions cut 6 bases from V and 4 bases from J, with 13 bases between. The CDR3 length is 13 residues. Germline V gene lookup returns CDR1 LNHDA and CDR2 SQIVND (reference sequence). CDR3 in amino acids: CASRQGALYEQYF. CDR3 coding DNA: TGTGCCAGTAGGCAGGGCGCATTGTACGAGCAGTACTTC.

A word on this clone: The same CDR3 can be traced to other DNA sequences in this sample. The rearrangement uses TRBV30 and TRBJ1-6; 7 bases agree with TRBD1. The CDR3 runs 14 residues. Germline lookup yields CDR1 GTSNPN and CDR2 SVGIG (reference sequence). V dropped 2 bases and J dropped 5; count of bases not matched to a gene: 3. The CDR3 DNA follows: TGTGCCTGGAGTCGGGACAGTAATAATTCACCCCTCCACTTT. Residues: CAWSRDSNNSPLHF.

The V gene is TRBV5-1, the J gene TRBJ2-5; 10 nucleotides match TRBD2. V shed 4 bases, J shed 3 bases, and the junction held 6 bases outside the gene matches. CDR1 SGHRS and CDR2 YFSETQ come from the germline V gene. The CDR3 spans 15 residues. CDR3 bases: TGCGCCAGCAGCCCAGCGGGGGGGCCTGAAGAGACCCAGTACTTC. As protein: CASSPAGGPEETQYF. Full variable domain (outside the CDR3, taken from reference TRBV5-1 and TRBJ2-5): KAGVTQTPRYLIKTRGQQVTLSCSPISGHRSVSWYQQTPGQGLQFLFEYFSETQRNKGNFPGRFSGRQFSNSRSEMNVSTLELGDSALYLCASSPAGGPEETQYFGPGTRLLVL.

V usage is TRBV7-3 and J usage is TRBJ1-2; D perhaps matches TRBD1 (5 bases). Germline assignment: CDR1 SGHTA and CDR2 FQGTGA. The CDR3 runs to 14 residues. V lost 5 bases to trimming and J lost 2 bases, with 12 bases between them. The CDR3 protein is CASSQTGGNYGYTF. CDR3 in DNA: TGTGCCAGCAGCCAAACAGGAGGGAACTATGGCTACACCTTC.

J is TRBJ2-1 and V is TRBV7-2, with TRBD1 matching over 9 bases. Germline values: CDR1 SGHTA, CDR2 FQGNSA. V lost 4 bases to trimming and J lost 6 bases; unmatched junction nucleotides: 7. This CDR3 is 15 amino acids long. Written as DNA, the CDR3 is TGTGCCAGCAGCTGGGGACAGGGAGGGGTCAATGAGCAGTTCTTC. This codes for CASSWGQGGVNEQFF.

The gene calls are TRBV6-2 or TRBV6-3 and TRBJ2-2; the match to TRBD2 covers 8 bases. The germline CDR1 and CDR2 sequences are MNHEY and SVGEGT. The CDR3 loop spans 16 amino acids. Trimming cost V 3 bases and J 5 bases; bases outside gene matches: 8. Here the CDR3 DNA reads TGTGCCAGCAGTTATCCCGAGTTAGCGGGGACCGGGGAGCTGTTTTTT. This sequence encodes CASSYPELAGTGELFF.

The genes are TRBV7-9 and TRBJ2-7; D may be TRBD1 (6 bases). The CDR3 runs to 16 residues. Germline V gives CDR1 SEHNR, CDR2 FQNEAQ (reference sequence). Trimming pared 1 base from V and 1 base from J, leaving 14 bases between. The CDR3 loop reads CASSLGLGDRSYEQYF. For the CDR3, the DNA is TGTGCCAGCAGCTTAGGTCTAGGAGACAGGTCCTACGAGCAGTACTTC.

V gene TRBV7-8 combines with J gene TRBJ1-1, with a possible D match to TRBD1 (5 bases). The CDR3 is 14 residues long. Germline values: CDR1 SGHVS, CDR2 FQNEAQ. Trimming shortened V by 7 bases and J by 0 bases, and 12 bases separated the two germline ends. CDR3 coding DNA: TGTGCCAGCAAGGAGACAGCAATGAACACTGAAGCTTTCTTT. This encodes CASKETAMNTEAFF. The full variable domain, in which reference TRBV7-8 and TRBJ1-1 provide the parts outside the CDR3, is GAGVSQSPRYKVAKRGQDVALRCDPISGHVSLFWYQQALGQGPEFLTYFQNEAQLDKSGLPSDRFFAERPEGSVSTLKIQRTQQEDSAVYLCASKETAMNTEAFFGQGTRLTVV.

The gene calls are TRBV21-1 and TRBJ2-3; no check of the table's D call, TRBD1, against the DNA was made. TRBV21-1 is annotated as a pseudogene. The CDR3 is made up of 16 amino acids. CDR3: CASSPPIRTGTDTQYF. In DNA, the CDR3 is TGTGCCAGCAGCCCCCCTATAAGGACAGGCACAGATACGCAGTATTTT.